The rows below give T cell receptor beta chains drawn from one sample of a study of blood T cell repertoires in COVID-19. Clones were read by immunoSEQ multiplex PCR, and TCRdb kept only the in-frame ones, dropping some. The sample has more than 300,000 clones, around 88% seen once. The specimen sequenced was peripheral blood. Source of these receptors: a woman aged 50 to 60 with acute or convalescent COVID-19. Both conserved end residues are part of each CDR3. Fields, in order: CDR3 protein, V gene.

CSETSGYEQYF	TRBV20-1
CASSHSGRNQPQHF	TRBV7-9
CASSLIRQTDTQYF	TRBV2
CASSFSTREQYF	TRBV7-9
CASILRGYTDTQYF	TRBV7-9
CASSYGQKLTYEQYF	TRBV6-2/TRBV6-3
CASSPHREAYEQYF	TRBV13
CASSLIGTRQGVYGYTF	TRBV28
CAISESHSMGEKLFF	TRBV10-3
CASSLSSGGSYEQYF	TRBV7-8
CASSLRTNRELPQETQYF	TRBV7-9
CASSSLAESSYNEQFF	TRBV5-1
CASSYPGEQFF	TRBV6-6
CASSETGGGGYTF	TRBV3-1/TRBV3-2
CASSMKPGLVVGEQFF	TRBV27
CASSLGSTRVGYTF	TRBV7-2
CASSETGYGYTF	TRBV19
CASSLFRTSGYNEQFF	TRBV27
CASSPDSTYGYTF	TRBV19
CASSHPGQEGNGYTF	TRBV23-1
CATSGGGGRGTYEQYF	TRBV24-1
CASSYDRGAF	TRBV6-5
CASSVRVRETQYF	TRBV9
CASSIQGFSPDTQYF	TRBV11-2
CSVRPSDRGYGYTF	TRBV29-1
CASSPYRDYEQYF	TRBV27
CASSEFREEETQYF	TRBV2
CAISTGSYYGYTF	TRBV10-3
CASSYVAGGVNEQFF	TRBV5-1
CASSADRVGTEAFF	TRBV6-4
CASSQSGGGRNEQFF	TRBV23-1
CASRATGPGNTIYF	TRBV6-5
CASSLPRAGALGTF	TRBV7-9
CATSDASIGDEQFF	TRBV24-1
CASSLGRTGDTEAFF	TRBV21-1
CASSSGQGSFTEAFF	TRBV7-9